The clone carrying this TCR beta chain appeared a single time. The data belong to a study of cytomegalovirus exposure and HLA in healthy donors. Profiled with immunoSEQ multiplex PCR; TCRdb holds only in-frame clones, not every one. Here the sample spans some 130,000 clones, 86% being singletons. The CDR3 contains 13 residues. Trimming took 4 bases from V and 3 from J, leaving 9 bases between them. CDR1 and CDR2 (germline): MGHRA, YSYEKL. The receptor was isolated from a man aged 18 to 30 in good health and CMV-seronegative. Sequencing was performed on PBMCs. The chain has TRBV4-1 and TRBJ2-5; the D is unclear. The CDR3 is CASSRAPEETQYF. The CDR3 DNA follows: TGCGCCAGCAGCCGAGCTCCGGAAGAGACCCAGTACTTC.